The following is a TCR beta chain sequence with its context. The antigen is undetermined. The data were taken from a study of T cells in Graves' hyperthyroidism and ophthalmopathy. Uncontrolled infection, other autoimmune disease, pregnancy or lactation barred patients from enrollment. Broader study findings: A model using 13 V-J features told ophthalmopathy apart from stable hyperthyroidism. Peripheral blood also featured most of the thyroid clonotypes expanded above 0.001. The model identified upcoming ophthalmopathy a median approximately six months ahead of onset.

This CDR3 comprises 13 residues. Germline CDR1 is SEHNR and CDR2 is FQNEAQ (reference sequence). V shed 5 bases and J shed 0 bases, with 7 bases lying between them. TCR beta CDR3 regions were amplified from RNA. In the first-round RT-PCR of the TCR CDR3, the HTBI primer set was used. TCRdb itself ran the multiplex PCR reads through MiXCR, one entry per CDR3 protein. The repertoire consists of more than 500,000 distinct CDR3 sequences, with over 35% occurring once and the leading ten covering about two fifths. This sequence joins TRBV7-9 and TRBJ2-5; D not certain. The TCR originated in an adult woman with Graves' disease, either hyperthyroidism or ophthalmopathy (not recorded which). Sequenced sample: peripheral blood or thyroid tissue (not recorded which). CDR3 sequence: CASSRPYQETQYF. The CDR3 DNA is TGTGCCAGCAGCCGGCCGTACCAAGAGACCCAGTACTTC.